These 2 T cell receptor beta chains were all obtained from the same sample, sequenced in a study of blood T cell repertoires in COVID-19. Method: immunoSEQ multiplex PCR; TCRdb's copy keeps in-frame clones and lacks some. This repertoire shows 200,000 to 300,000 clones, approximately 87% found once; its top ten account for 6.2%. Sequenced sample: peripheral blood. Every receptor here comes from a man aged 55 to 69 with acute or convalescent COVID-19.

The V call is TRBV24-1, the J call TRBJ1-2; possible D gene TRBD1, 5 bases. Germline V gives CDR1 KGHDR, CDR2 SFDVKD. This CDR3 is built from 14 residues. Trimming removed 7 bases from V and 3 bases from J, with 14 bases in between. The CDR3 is CATRPRGTDYGYTF. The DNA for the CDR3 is TGTGCCACCAGACCCCGCGGGACGGACTATGGCTACACCTTC.

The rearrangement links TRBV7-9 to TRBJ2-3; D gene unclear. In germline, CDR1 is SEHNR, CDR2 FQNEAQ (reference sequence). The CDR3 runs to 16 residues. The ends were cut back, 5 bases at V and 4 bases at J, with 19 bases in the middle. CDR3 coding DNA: TGTGCCAGCAGCCCCAAGGTGCGGATTGAGGCAGATACGCAGTATTTT. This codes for CASSPKVRIEADTQYF.